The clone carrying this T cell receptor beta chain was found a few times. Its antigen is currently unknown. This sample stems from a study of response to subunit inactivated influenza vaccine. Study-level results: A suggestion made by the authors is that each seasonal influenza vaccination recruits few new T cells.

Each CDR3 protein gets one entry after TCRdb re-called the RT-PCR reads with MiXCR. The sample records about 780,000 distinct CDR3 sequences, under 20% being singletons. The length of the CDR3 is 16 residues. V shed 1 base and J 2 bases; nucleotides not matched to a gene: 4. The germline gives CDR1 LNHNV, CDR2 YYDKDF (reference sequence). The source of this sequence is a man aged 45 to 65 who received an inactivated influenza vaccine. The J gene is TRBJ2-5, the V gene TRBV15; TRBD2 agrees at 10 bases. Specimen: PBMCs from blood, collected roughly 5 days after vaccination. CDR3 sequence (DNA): TGTGCCACCAGCAGAGTTCTAGCGGGGGCGCAAGAGACCCAGTACTTC. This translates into CATSRVLAGAQETQYF. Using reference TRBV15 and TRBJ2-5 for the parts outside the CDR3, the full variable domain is DAMVIQNPRYQVTQFGKPVTLSCSQTLNHNVMYWYQQKSSQAPKLLFHYYDKDFNNEADTPDNFQSRRPNTSFCFLDIRSPGLGDTAMYLCATSRVLAGAQETQYFGPGTRLLVL.